This section outlines one T cell receptor (beta chain) sequence together with its context. This sample stems from a study of blood T cell repertoires in COVID-19. The wider study: COVID-19 samples collected from the United States, Italy and Spain covered acute and convalescent phases. In each case, the material was cDNA or gDNA derived from T cells, B-cell-depleted T cells, or PBMCs.

Per the original data handling: For nucleated cells, counts were estimated from reference gene primer amplification. Profiled with immunoSEQ multiplex PCR; TCRdb holds only in-frame clones, not every one. Clone size and the V and J calls come from that table; the DNA yielded D and trimming. The sample carries about 150,000 clones, 75% to 90% recorded once. Per the germline V gene, CDR1 is LGHDT and CDR2 is YNNKEL (reference sequence). This CDR3 comprises 14 residues. The ends were cut back, 8 bases at V and 0 bases at J, with 8 bases in the middle. The sequenced sample was peripheral blood. The receptor was derived from a man between 60 and 75 years old with acute or convalescent COVID-19. The chain employs TRBV3-1 (or the pseudogene TRBV3-2) and TRBJ2-6; maybe TRBD2 (5 bases). The CDR3 region has the DNA TGTGCCAGCCTTACTAGCTCTGGGGCCAACGTCCTGACTTTC. Encoded protein: CASLTSSGANVLTF.